This TCR beta chain was observed in a study of T cells in tuberculosis. The V end was cut by 5 bases, the J end by 5 bases, with 13 bases between. The CDR3 extends over 14 amino acids. The germline gives CDR1 SGHVS, CDR2 FNYEAQ. This clone came up once. Findings and caveats of the study: The stringent gate may have excluded weak CD1B-GMM tetramer binders.

Sorting used thawed, overnight-rested PBMC stained with anti-CD3, a viability dye and GMM-loaded CD1B tetramer. The CD1B tetramers carried C32 glucose monomycolate purified from Rhodococcus equi. CD14-expressing monocytes were removed from PBMC before cryopreservation and sorting. About 100,000 tetramer-negative cells were sorted from each donor. Repertoires were generated with immunoSEQ multiplex PCR, while TCRdb's copy carries only in-frame clones and drops some. The repertoire includes more than 70,000 clones, about nine tenths of them detected once, and less than 2.5% sits in the top ten. Material: CD1b-GMM tetramer-negative cells sorted from PBMCs. This sequence originates from an adult woman with latent tuberculosis. The chain recombines TRBV7-6 with TRBJ1-5, with a possible D match to TRBD1 (5 bases). The CDR3 spells CASSSQGSDQPQHF. The CDR3 DNA sequence: TGTGCCAGCAGCAGTCAGGGCTCGGATCAGCCCCAGCATTTT.